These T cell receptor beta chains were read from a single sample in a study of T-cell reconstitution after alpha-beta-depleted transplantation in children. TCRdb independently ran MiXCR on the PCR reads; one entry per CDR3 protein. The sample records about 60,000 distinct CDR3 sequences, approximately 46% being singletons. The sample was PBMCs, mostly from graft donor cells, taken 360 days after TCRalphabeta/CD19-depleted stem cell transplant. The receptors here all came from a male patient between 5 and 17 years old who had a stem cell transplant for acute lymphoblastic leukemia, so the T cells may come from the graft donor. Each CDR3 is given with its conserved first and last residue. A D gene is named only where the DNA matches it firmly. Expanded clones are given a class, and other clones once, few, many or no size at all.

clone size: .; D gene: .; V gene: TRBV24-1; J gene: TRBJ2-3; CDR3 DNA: TGTGCCACCAGTGATTTAAAGGTTTATACGCAGTATTTT; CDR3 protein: CATSDLKVYTQYF
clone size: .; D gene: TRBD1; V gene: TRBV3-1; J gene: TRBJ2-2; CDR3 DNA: TGTGCCAGCAGCCAAGAAGGGGGCCACGGGGAGCTGTTTTTT; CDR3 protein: CASSQEGGHGELFF
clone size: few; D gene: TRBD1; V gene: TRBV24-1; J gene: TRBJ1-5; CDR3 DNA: TGTGCCACCAGTGACCCCCCTCAGGGGGATCGCAATCAGCCCCAGCATTTT; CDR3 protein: CATSDPPQGDRNQPQHF
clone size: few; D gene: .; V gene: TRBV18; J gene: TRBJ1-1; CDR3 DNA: TGTGCCAGCTCACCAGCCCCGAACACTGAAGCTTTCTTT; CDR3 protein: CASSPAPNTEAFF
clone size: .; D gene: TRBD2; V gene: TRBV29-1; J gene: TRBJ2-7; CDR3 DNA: TGCAGCGTTGTGGCCAGCGGGAGGGCCCGCTACGAGCAGTACTTC; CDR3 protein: CSVVASGRARYEQYF
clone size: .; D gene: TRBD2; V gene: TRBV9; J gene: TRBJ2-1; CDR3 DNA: TGTGCCAGCAGCGTAGTGGGAGGCGGGAGGTATGAGCAGTTCTTC; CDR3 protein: CASSVVGGGRYEQFF
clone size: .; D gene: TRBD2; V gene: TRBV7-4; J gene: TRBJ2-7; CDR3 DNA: TGTGCCAGCAGCTTGAAGGGGAGCGGGAGGGTGTCCGGCTACGAGCAGTACTTC; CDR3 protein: CASSLKGSGRVSGYEQYF
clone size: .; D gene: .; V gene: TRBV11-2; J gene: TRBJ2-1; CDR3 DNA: TGTGCCAGCAGCTCCCAGCGGATAGGCCCCTCCAATGAGCAGTTCTTC; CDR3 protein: CASSSQRIGPSNEQFF
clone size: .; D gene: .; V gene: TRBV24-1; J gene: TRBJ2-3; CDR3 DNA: TGTGCCACCAGTGACAGGGACGGCAGCACAGATACGCAGTATTTT; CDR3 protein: CATSDRDGSTDTQYF
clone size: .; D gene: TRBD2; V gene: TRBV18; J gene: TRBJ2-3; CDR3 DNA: TGTGCCAGCTCCCTTCGGGAGGGTGTAGATACGCAGTATTTT; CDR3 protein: CASSLREGVDTQYF
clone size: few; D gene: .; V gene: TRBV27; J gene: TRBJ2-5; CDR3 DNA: TGTGCCAGCAGTTTATTGGGGGGCACGGAGACCCAGTACTTC; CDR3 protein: CASSLLGGTETQYF
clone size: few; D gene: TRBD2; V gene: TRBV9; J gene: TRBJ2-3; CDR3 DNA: TGTGCCAGCAGCGTATCCGGGGGGAGCACAGATACGCAGTATTTT; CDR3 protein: CASSVSGGSTDTQYF
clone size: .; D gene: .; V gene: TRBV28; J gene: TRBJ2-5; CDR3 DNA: TGTGCCAGCAGGGGAGGAGCGGACCCTCGGGAGACCCAGTACTTC; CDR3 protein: CASRGGADPRETQYF
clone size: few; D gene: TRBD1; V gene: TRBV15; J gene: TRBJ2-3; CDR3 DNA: TGTGCCACCAGCAAACAGGGACAGGGGGCTCGGAATACGCAGTATTTT; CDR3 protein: CATSKQGQGARNTQYF
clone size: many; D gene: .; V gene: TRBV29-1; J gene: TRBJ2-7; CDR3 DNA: TGCAGCGTCCGGGACGGGGCCTACGAGCAGTACTTC; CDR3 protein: CSVRDGAYEQYF
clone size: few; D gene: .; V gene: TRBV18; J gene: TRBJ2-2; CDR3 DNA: TGTGCCAGCTCACCATGGGGGACGGTGAACACCGGGGAGCTGTTTTTT; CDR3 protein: CASSPWGTVNTGELFF
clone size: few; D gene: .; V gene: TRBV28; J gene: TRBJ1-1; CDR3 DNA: TGTGCCAGCAGAATCGATGACACTGAAGCTTTCTTT; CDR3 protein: CASRIDDTEAFF
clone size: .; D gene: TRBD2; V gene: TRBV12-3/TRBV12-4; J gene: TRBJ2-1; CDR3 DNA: TGTGCCAGCAGTCCAAGCGGGAGAGTGACCTACAATGAGCAGTTCTTC; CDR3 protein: CASSPSGRVTYNEQFF
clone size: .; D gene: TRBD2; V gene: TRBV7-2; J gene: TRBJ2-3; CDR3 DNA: TGTGCCACTCGACTAGCGGGGGGGACAGATACGCAGTATTTT; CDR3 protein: CATRLAGGTDTQYF
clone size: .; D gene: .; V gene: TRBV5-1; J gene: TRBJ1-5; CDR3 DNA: TGCGCCAGCAGCTTGGATCGGGGGCAGCCCCAGCATTTT; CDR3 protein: CASSLDRGQPQHF
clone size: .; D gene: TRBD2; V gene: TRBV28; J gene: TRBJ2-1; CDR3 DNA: TGTGCCAGCAGTTTAAGGGAGGGGTACAATGAGCAGTTCTTC; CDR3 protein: CASSLREGYNEQFF
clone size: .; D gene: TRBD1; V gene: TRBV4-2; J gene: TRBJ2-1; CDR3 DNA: TGTGCCAGCAGCCAAGAACGGGACAGGGGTCTCTGGAATGAGCAGTTCTTC; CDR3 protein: CASSQERDRGLWNEQFF
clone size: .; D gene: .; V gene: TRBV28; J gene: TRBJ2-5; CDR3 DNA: TGTGCCAGCAGTTCCGGGGGGACAACCCAGTACTTC; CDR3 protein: CASSSGGTTQYF
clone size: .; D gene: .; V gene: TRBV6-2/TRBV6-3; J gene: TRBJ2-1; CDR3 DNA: TGTGCCAGCAGTTACACAAGGACTATCAATGAGCAGTTCTTC; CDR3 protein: CASSYTRTINEQFF
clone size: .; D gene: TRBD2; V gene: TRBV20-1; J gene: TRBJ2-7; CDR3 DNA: TGCAGTGCTAATCTAGCGGGGGTCTACGAGCAGTACTTC; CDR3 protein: CSANLAGVYEQYF
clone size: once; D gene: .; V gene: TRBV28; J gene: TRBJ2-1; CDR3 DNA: TGTGCCAGCAGTTTATTAGGACACAATGAGCAGTTCTTC; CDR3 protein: CASSLLGHNEQFF
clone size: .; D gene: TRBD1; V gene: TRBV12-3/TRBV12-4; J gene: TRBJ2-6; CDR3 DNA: TGTGCCAGCAGTTTTCCAGGGGGATTGTCTGGGGCCAACGTCCTGACTTTC; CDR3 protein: CASSFPGGLSGANVLTF
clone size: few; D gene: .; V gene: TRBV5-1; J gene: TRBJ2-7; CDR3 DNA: TGCGCCAGCAGCTTGATTCCGGGTTCCTACGAGCAGTACTTC; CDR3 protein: CASSLIPGSYEQYF
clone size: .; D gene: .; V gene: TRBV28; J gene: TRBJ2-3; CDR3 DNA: TGTGCCAGCAGTTCAGGGGGGGTAAGCACAGATACGCAGTATTTT; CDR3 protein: CASSSGGVSTDTQYF
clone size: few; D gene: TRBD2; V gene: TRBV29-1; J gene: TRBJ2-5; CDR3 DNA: TGCAGCGTTCGACTAGCGGGAAACCAAGAGACCCAGTACTTC; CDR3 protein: CSVRLAGNQETQYF
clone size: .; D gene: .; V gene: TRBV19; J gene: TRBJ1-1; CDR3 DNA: TGTGCCAGTAGTATAGGTGGGGCCACTGAAGCTTTCTTT; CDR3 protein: CASSIGGATEAFF
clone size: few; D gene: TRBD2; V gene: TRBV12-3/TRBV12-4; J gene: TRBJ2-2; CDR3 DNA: TGTGCCAGCAGTGCGGGGGGTGGCACCGGGGAGCTGTTTTTT; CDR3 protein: CASSAGGGTGELFF
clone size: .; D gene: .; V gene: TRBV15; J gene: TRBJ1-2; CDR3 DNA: TGTGCCACCAAAGGGGTAAATGGCTACACCTTC; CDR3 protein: CATKGVNGYTF
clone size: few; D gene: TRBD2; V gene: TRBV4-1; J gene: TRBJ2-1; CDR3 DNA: TGCGCCAGCAGCCAACGTAGCGGGAGGGCTTACAATGAGCAGTTCTTC; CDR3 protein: CASSQRSGRAYNEQFF
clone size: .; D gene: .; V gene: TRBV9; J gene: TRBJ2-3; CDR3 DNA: TGTGCCAGCAGCGTAGGGGGCGTCGGGGGCACAGATACGCAGTATTTT; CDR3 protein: CASSVGGVGGTDTQYF
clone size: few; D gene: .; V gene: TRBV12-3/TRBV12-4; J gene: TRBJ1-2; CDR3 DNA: TGTGCCAGCAGTCAGGACAGCCTCTATGGCTACACCTTC; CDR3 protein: CASSQDSLYGYTF
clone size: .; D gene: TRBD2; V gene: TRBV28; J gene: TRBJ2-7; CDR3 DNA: TGTGCCAGCAGTTTGCGGACTAGCGGGTCGGCGCAGTACTTC; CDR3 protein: CASSLRTSGSAQYF
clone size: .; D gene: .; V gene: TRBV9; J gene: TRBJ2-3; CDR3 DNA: TGTGCCAGCAGCGTAGGTTTGGCCAGCACAGATACGCAGTATTTT; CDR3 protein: CASSVGLASTDTQYF
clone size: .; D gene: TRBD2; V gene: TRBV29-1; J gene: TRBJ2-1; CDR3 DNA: TGCAGCGTTGCGGGGTGGACTAGCGGTTTTTCTTACAATGAGCAGTTCTTC; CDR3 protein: CSVAGWTSGFSYNEQFF
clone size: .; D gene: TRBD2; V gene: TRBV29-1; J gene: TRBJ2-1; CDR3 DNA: TGCAGCGTTTCAGGGACTAGTGCCTACAATGAGCAGTTCTTC; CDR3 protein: CSVSGTSAYNEQFF
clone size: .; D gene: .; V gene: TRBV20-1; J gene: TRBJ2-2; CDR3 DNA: TGCAGTGCTAGGAGGAACACCGGGGAGCTGTTTTTT; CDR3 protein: CSARRNTGELFF
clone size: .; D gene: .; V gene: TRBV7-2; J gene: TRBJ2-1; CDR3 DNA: TGTGCCAGCAGCTCTCTAAGGGGGGAATCTTACAATGAGCAGTTCTTC; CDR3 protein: CASSSLRGESYNEQFF
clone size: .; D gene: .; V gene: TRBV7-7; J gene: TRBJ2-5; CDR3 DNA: TGTGCTAGCAGCCCTGGACGGGCTATGGAGACCCAGTACTTC; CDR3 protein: CASSPGRAMETQYF
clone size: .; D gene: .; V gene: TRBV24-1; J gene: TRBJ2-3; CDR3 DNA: TGTGCCACCAGTGGCAAGGGGAGGGACAGCCCCACAGATACGCAGTATTTT; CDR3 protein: CATSGKGRDSPTDTQYF
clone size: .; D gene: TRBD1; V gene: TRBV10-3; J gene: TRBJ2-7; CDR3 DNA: TGTGCCATCAGTGGCCGAGGGACAGGGGGCGACGAGCAGTACTTC; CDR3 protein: CAISGRGTGGDEQYF
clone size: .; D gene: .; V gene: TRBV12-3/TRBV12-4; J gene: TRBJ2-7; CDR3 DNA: TGTGCCAGCAGTCCCCCAGGGATGGAGCAGTACTTC; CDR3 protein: CASSPPGMEQYF
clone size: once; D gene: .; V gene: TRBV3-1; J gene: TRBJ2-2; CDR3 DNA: TGTGCCAGCAGCCAAGGAGGGGGGTCGAACACCGGGGAGCTGTTTTTT; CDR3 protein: CASSQGGGSNTGELFF
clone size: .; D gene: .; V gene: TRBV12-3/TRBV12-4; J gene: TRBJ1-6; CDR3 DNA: TGTGCCAGCAGTCTAGCTGGCAGGGCGAATTCACCCCTCCACTTT; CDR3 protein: CASSLAGRANSPLHF
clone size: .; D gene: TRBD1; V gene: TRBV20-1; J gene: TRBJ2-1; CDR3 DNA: TGCAGTGTTCCCCCGGACAGGCCCTACAATGAGCAGTTCTTC; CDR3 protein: CSVPPDRPYNEQFF
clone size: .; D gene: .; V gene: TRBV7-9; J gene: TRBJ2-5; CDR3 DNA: TGTGCCAGCAGCGATGCGGGGATACAAGAGACCCAGTACTTC; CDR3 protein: CASSDAGIQETQYF
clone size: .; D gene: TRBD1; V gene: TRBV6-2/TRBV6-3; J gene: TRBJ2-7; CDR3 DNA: TGTGCCAGCAGGGACAGGGTGGTCGAGCAGTACTTC; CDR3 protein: CASRDRVVEQYF
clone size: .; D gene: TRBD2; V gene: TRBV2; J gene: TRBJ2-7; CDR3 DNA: TGTGCCAGTATAAGTAGGCCTAGCGGGGGAAACGAGCAGTACTTC; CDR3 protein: CASISRPSGGNEQYF
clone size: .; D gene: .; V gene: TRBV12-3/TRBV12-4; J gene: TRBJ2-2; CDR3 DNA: TGTGCCAGCAGTTCCGCGTGGACCGGGGAGCTGTTTTTT; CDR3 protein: CASSSAWTGELFF
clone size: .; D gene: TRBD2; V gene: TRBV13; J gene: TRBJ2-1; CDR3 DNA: TGTGCCAGCAGCCATCGACTAGCGGTGAGCTCCTACAATGAGCAGTTCTTC; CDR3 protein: CASSHRLAVSSYNEQFF
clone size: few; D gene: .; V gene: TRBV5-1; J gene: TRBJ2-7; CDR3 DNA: TGCGCCAGCAGCTTGGACCTAGCCTTCGAGCAGTACTTC; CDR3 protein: CASSLDLAFEQYF